The clone carrying this T cell receptor beta chain has only a few counts. Its antigen is currently unknown. By 5'RACE template switching, TCR cDNA was produced, with a universal primer site and UMIs added in the process. Via MiXCR, TCRdb re-called the 5' RACE reads, giving one row per CDR3 protein. This table has some 420,000 distinct CDR3 sequences, around a sixth appearing once. These data are taken from a study of T cells after yellow fever vaccination. General observations from the study: Most primary-vaccination clones reappeared after the booster (about 95% CD4, about 87% CD8). The CD4 and CD8 compartments had a small share of their clonotypes in common. It was a weaker secondary response, yet one that peaked faster, at day 5 versus 15.

Germline V gene lookup returns CDR1 SGHTA and CDR2 FQGNSA. The ends lost 5 bases at V and 4 bases at J; junction bases unmatched: 7. There are 15 residues in the CDR3. This receptor was taken from a man younger than 30 who received the YFV17D yellow fever vaccine. Sequencing was performed on PBMCs, taken before the yellow fever booster vaccination. The genes are TRBV7-2 and TRBJ2-1; 8 nucleotides align to TRBD2. In DNA form, the CDR3 reads TGTGCCAGCAGCCCCAGGATAGCGGGGTACAATGAGCAGTTCTTC. This encodes CASSPRIAGYNEQFF.